This T cell receptor beta chain was sequenced for a study of blood T cell repertoires in COVID-19. Study background: Sources were T cells, B-cell-depleted T cells, or PBMCs; the material itself was cDNA or gDNA.

Participants came from some 23 US areas, aged about 18 to 89 years. Membership in each cohort depended on participant-reported clinical history. The V gene lost 0 bases and the J gene lost 7 bases, with 9 bases spanning the gap. Germline lookup yields CDR1 ENHRY and CDR2 SYGVKD. This CDR3 spans 13 amino acids. Methods used by the authors: From reference gene primer amplification, estimates of nucleated cell counts were derived. Method: immunoSEQ multiplex PCR; TCRdb's copy keeps in-frame clones and lacks some. That table furnishes V, J and clone size, whereas the DNA furnished D and trimming. The sample yields roughly 240,000 clones, roughly 88% seen once.

The receptor's source is a woman aged 35 to 49 with acute COVID-19. The genes are TRBV10-3 and TRBJ1-1; unclear D gene. Sequencing was performed on PBMCs or T cells enriched from blood (not recorded which). For the CDR3, the DNA is TGTGCCATCAGTGAGTCGACGGAGATTGAAGCTTTCTTT. Its protein product is CAISESTEIEAFF.